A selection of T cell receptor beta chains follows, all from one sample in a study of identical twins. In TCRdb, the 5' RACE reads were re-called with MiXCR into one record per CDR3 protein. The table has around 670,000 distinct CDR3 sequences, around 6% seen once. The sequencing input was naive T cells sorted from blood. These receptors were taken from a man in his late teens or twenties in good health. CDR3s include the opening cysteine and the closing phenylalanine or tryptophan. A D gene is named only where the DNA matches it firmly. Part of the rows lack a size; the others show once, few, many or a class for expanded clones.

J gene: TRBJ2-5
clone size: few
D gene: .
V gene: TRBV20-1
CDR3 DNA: TGCAGTGCAAATAGCGGAGGAGAGACCCAGTACTTC
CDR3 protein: CSANSGGETQYF

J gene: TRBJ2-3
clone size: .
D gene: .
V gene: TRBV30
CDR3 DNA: TGTGCCTGGAAGGGGGGGCTTACGCAGTATTTT
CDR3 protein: CAWKGGLTQYF

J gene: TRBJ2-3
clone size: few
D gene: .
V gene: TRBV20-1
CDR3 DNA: TGCAGTGCCCGGGACACTAGCACAGATACGCAGTATTTT
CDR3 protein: CSARDTSTDTQYF

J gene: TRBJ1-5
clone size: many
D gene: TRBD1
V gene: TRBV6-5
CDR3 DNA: TGTGCCAGCAGTTACGTCAGGGGGCGGAGCAATCAGCCCCAGCATTTT
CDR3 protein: CASSYVRGRSNQPQHF

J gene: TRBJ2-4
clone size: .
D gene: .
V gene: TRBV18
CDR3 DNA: TGTGCCAGCTCACCACCGCAGGGGCTAAACATTCAGTACTTC
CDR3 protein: CASSPPQGLNIQYF

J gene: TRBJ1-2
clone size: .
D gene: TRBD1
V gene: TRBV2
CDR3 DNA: TGTGCCAGCAGTATTACAGGGGCGCTGAGCTACACCTTC
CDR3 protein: CASSITGALSYTF

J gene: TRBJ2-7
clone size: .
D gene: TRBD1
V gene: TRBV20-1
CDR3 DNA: TGCAGTGCCCATGGTACAGGGGGCCTCTGCGAGCAGTACTTC
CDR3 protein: CSAHGTGGLCEQYF

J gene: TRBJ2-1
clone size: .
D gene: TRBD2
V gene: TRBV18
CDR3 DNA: TGTGCCAGCTCCCCCGGGAGGAGCGACAATGAGCAGTTCTTC
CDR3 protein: CASSPGRSDNEQFF

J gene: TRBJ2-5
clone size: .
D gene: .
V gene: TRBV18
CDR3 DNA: TGTGCCAGCTCACCCAATCGCCAAGAGACCCAGTACTTC
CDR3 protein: CASSPNRQETQYF

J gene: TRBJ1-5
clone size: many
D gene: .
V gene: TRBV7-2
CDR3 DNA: TGTGCCAGCAGCTGGGCTGCGGGGGCAGATCAGCCCCAGCATTTT
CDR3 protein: CASSWAAGADQPQHF

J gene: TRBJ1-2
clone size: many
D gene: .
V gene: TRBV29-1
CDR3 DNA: TGCAGCGTTGAAGTGACCGCTAGTCATGGCTACACCTTC
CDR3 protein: CSVEVTASHGYTF

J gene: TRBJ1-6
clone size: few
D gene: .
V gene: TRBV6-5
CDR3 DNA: TGTGCCAGCAGTTACGGGGGGGAGAGCTCCTATAATTCACCCCTCCACTTT
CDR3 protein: CASSYGGESSYNSPLHF

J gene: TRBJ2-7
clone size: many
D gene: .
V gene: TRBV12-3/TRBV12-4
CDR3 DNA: TGTGCCAGCAGTTTTGGGTCCAACTACGAGCAGTACTTC
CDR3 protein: CASSFGSNYEQYF